This T cell receptor (beta chain) emerged from a study of CD8+ T cells in alopecia areata. As the sequencing template, cDNA was produced by extracting RNA and reverse transcribing it. Clones were sequenced by immunoSEQ multiplex PCR, and TCRdb holds only the in-frame ones, with some missing. The table has about 200,000 clones, roughly three fifths seen once. Concerning this clone itself: Its specificity is not known.

Whole-study results and caveats: Scalp specimens additionally yield sequences from normal skin's resident alphabeta T cells.

Sequencing was done on a sample of CD8+ T cells sorted from blood. This clonotype originated in a human donor in good health.

The CDR3 DNA sequence: TGTGCCAGCAGTCGACAGGGGGACTACAATGAGCAGTTCTTC. It codes for CASSRQGDYNEQFF. The rearrangement joins TRBV5-4 to TRBJ2-1; the match to TRBD1 covers 9 bases. Looked up from germline, CDR1 is SGHNT and CDR2 is YYREEE (reference sequence). The CDR3 is made up of 14 amino acids. J gave up 3 bases and V 5 bases, and 3 bases lay outside the gene matches.